This T cell receptor beta chain was recovered during a study of control samples from healthy donors and cancer patients. Sequenced by immunoSEQ multiplex PCR; TCRdb stores in-frame clones only, minus some. In the table there are tens of thousands of clones, 79% of which are singletons. Germline assignment: CDR1 MNHEY and CDR2 SMNVEV (reference sequence). The V segment lost 0 bases and the J segment 3 bases; nucleotides outside the gene matches: 7. The CDR3 extends over 18 amino acids. The sample was PBMCs. The TCR comes from a man in his 60s with head and neck cancer. The V and J genes are TRBV27 and TRBJ2-1; 11 bases are shared with TRBD2. The CDR3 loop is CASSLSPGLAVVYNEQFF. CDR3 sequence (DNA): TGTGCCAGCAGTTTATCCCCGGGACTAGCGGTCGTCTACAATGAGCAGTTCTTC.